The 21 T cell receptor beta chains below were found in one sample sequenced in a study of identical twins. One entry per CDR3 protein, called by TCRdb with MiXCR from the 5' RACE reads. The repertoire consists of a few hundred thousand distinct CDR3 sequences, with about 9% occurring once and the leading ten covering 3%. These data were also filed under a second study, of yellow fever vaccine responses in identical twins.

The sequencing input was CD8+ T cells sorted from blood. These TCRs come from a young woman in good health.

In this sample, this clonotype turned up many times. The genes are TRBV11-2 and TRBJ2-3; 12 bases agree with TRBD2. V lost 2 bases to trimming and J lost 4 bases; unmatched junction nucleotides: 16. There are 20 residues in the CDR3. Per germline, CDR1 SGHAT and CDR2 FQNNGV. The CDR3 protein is CASSLWVAGQTSGSPDTQYF. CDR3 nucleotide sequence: TGTGCCAGCAGCTTATGGGTCGCAGGCCAGACTAGCGGGAGCCCAGATACGCAGTATTTT.

CDR3 DNA sequence: TGCAGTGCTAGCAAGCCTGGGACAGGGGGAAAGTACGAGCAGTACTTC. This gives the protein CSASKPGTGGKYEQYF. This chain joins TRBV20-1 and TRBJ2-7, with TRBD1 matching over 11 bases. The germline CDR1 and CDR2 sequences are DFQATT and SNEGSKA (reference sequence). This CDR3 region has 16 residues. V lost 3 bases and J lost 4; bases outside the gene matches: 11.

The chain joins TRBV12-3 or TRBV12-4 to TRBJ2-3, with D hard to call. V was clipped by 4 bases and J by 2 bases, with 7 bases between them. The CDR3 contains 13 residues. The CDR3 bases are TGTGCCAGCAGTTCGATGAACACAGATACGCAGTATTTT. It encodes CASSSMNTDTQYF.

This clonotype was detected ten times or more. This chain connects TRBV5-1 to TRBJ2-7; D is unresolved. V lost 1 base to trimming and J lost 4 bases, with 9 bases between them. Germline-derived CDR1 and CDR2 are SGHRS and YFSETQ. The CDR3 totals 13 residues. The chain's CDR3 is CASSLNTVYEQYF. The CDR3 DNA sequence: TGCGCCAGCAGCTTGAATACAGTTTACGAGCAGTACTTC.

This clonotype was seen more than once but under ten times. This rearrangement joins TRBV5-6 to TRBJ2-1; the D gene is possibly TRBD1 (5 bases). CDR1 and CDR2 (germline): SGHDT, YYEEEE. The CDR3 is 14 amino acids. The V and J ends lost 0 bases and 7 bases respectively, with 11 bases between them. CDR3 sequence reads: CASSLVAGLNEQFF. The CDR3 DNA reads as TGTGCCAGCAGCTTGGTCGCAGGGTTGAATGAGCAGTTCTTC.

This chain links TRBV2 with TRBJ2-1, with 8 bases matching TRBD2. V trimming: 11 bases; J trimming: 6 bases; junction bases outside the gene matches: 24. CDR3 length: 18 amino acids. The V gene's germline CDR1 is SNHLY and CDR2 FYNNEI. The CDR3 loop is CAFSSNINSGSAPNEQFF. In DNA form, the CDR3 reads TGTGCCTTCAGCTCGAATATCAACAGCGGGAGCGCCCCCAATGAGCAGTTCTTC.

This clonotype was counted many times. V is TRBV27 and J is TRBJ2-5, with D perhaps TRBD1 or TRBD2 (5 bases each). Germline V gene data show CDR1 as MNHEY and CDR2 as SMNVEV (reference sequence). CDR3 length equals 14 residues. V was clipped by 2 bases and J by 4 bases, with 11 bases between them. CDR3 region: CASSLDPRGETQYF. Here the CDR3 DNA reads TGTGCCAGCAGTTTAGATCCGAGGGGAGAGACCCAGTACTTC.

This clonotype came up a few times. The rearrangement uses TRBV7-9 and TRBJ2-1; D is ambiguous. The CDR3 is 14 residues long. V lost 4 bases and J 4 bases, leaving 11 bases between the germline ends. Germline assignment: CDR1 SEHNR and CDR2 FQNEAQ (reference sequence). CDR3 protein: CASSSPTYYNEQFF. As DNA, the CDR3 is TGTGCCAGCAGCTCCCCGACTTATTACAATGAGCAGTTCTTC.

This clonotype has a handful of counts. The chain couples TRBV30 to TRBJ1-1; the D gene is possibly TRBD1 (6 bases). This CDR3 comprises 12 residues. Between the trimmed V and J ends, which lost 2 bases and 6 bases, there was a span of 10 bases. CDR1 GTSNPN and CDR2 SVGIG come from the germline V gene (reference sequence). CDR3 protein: CAWSLGGAEAFF. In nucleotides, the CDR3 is TGTGCCTGGAGTCTGGGGGGCGCTGAAGCTTTCTTT.

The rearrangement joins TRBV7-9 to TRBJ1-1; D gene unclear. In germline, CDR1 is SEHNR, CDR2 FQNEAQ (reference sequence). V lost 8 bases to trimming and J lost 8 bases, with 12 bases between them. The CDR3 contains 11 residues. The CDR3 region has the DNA TGTGCCAGCTATGCCGGCCGGGAAGCTTTCTTT. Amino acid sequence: CASYAGREAFF.

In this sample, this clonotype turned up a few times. CDR3: CASSWGLAGEGSYNEQFF. The CDR3 DNA reads TGTGCCAGCAGTTGGGGACTAGCGGGAGAGGGGTCCTACAATGAGCAGTTCTTC. This chain uses TRBV28 with TRBJ2-1; 14 bases match TRBD2. V was pared by 4 bases and J by 1 base, with 6 bases of the junction left unmatched. Germline lookup yields CDR1 MDHEN and CDR2 SYDVKM. The CDR3 length is 18 residues.

CDR3 in DNA: TGTGCCAGCAGCTCGATCTCTAGCGGGGGGCTCCAAGAGACCCAGTACTTC. It is translated as CASSSISSGGLQETQYF. V and J are TRBV7-9 and TRBJ2-5, with 11 bases identical to TRBD2. J gave up 1 base and V 4 bases, and 8 bases lay outside the gene matches. The CDR3 runs to 17 residues. CDR1 is SEHNR, CDR2 FQNEAQ, per germline (reference sequence).

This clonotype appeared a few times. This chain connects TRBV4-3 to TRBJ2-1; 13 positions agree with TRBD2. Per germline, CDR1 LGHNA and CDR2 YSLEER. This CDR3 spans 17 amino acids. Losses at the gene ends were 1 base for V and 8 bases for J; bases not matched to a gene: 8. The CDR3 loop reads CASSQGLAGGFPHEQFF. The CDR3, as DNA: TGCGCCAGCAGCCAAGGACTAGCGGGAGGCTTTCCCCATGAGCAGTTCTTC.

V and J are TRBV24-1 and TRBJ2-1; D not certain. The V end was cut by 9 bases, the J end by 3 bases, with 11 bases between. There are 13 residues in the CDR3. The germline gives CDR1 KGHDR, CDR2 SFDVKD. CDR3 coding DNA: TGTGCCACCGCCGGTCAGCACTACAATGAGCAGTTCTTC. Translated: CATAGQHYNEQFF.

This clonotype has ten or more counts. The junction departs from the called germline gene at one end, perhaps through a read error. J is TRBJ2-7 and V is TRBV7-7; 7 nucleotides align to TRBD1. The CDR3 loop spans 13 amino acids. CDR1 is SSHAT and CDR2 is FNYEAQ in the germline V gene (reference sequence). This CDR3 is CASSLNRGYEQYF. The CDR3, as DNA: TGTGCTAGCAGCTTAAACAGGGGCTACGAGCAGTACTTC.

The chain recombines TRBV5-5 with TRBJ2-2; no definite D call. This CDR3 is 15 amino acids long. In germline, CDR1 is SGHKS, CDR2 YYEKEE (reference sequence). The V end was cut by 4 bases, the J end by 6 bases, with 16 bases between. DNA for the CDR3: TGTGCCAGCAGCCCGAGTCGGGCCCCACCCGGGGAGCTGTTTTTT. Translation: CASSPSRAPPGELFF.

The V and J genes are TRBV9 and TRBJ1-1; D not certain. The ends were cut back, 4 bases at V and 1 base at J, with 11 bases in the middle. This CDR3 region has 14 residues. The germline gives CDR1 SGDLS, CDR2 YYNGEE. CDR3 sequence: CASSLGTTNTEAFF. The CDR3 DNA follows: TGTGCCAGCAGCCTGGGTACCACGAACACTGAAGCTTTCTTT.

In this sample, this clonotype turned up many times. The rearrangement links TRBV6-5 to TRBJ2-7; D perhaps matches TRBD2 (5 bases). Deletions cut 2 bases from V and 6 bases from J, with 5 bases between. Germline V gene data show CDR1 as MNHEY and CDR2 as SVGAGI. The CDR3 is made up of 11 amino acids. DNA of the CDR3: TGTGCCAGCAGTTACGCGGGCGAGCAGTACTTC. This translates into CASSYAGEQYF.

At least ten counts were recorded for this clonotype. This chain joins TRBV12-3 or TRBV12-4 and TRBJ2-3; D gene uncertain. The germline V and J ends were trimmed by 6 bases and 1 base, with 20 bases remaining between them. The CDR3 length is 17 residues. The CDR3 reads CASSLDGQEVGTDTQYF. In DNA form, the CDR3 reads TGTGCCAGCAGCCTCGATGGGCAGGAAGTTGGCACAGATACGCAGTATTTT.

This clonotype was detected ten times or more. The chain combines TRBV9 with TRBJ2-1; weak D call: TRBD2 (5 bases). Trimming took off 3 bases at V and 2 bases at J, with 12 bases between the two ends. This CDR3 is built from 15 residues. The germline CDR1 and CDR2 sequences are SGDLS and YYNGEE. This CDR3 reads CASSDRGDTYNEQFF. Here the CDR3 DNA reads TGTGCCAGCAGCGACCGGGGAGATACCTACAATGAGCAGTTCTTC. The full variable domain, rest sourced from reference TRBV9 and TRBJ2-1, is DSGVTQTPKHLITATGQRVTLRCSPRSGDLSVYWYQQSLDQGLQFLIQYYNGEERAKGNILERFSAQQFPDLHSELNLSSLELGDSALYFCASSDRGDTYNEQFFGPGTRLTVL.

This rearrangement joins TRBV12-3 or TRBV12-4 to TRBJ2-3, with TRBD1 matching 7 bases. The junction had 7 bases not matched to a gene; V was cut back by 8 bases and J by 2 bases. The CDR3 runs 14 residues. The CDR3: CASGGQPATDTQYF. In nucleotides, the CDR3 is TGTGCCAGCGGGGGACAGCCCGCCACAGATACGCAGTATTTT.